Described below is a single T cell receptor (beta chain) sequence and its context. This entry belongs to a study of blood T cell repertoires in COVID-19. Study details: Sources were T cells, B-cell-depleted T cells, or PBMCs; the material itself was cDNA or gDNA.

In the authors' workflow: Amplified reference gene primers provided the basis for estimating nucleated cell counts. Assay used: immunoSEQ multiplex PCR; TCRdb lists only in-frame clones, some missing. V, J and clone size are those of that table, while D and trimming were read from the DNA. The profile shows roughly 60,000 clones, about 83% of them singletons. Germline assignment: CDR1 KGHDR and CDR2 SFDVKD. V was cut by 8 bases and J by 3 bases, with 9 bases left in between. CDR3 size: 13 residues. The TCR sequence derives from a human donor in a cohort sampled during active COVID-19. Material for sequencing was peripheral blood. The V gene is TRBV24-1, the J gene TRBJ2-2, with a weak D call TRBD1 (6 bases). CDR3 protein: CATKGGDTGELFF. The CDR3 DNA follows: TGTGCCACCAAAGGGGGAGACACCGGGGAGCTGTTTTTT.